Following are 30 T cell receptor beta chains from one sample sequenced in a study of beta chain features in type 1 diabetes. TCRB transcripts that were expressed got sequenced, as all of the isolated RNA had been reverse transcribed. This table comes from immunoSEQ multiplex PCR, and its TCRdb copy is limited to in-frame clones, with some not included. The table has hundreds of thousands of clones, over 9.5% seen once; the top ten hold around 0.015%. The sample was naive CD4+ T cells from blood. The source of these receptors is a man between 18 and 29 years old in good health.

This chain joins TRBV18 and TRBJ2-2; a weak D match, TRBD1 (6 bases). CDR1 and CDR2 (germline): KGHSH, LQKENI. The CDR3 length is 16 residues. Trimming removed 6 bases at V and 4 bases at J, with 18 bases between. The CDR3 protein is CASSGEQGASTGELFF. The CDR3, as DNA: TGTGCCAGCTCGGGGGAACAGGGCGCATCCACCGGGGAGCTGTTTTTT.

In its sample, this clone was seen a few times. The chain couples TRBV25-1 to TRBJ2-1; 7 bases agree with TRBD1. Germline CDR1 MGHDK, CDR2 SYGVNS. The length of the CDR3 is 16 residues. The V gene end was trimmed by 4 bases and the J gene end by 0 bases; junction bases not matched to a gene: 6. In DNA form, the CDR3 reads TGTGCCAGCAGTGGGGGCCGGGACAGCTCCTACAATGAGCAGTTCTTC. Translated: CASSGGRDSSYNEQFF.

This clone was seen a few times. This chain joins TRBV30 and TRBJ2-4; 15 bases are a match to TRBD2. Germline-derived CDR1 and CDR2 are GTSNPN and SVGIG (reference sequence). With V trimmed by 0 bases and J by 12 bases, 3 bases remained unmatched. The CDR3 runs to 14 residues. As DNA, the CDR3 is TGTGCCTGGAGTGTCGGACTAGCGGGAGGGGGTCAGTACTTC. Translation: CAWSVGLAGGGQYF.

This clone was seen only a few times. In DNA, the CDR3 is TGTGCCAGCAGTGTGGGAGAAGGGACTGAAGCTTTCTTT. This gives the protein CASSVGEGTEAFF. V usage is TRBV6-1 and J usage is TRBJ1-1; D remains unclear. The CDR3 extends over 13 amino acids. The ends were cut back, 4 bases at V and 5 bases at J, with 11 bases in the middle. Germline CDR1 MNHNS, CDR2 SASEGT.

This clone was recorded a few times. CDR3: CASSLSGGTHTDTQYF. For the CDR3, the DNA is TGTGCCAGCAGCCTCTCAGGGGGGACCCACACAGATACGCAGTATTTT. The rearrangement joins TRBV7-9 to TRBJ2-3; D perhaps matches TRBD1 (7 bases). The CDR3 is 16 residues long. The V end was cut by 5 bases, the J end by 2 bases, with 17 bases between. In germline, CDR1 is SEHNR, CDR2 FQNEAQ (reference sequence).

This clone has just a few counts. The chain has TRBV6-4 and TRBJ2-7; D not certain. V lost 10 bases and J lost 3, with 10 bases in between. The germline gives CDR1 MRHNA, CDR2 SNTAGT. The length of the CDR3 is 11 residues. Written as DNA, the CDR3 is TGTGCCATCATCTCACTCTACGAGCAGTACTTC. Translated: CAIISLYEQYF.

This clone was seen a handful of times. This chain connects TRBV30 to TRBJ1-3; the D is unclear. The V gene lost 0 bases and the J gene lost 2 bases, with 14 bases spanning the gap. Germline CDR1 is GTSNPN and CDR2 is SVGIG (reference sequence). The CDR3 length is 16 residues. This CDR3 is CAWSVRRGIAGNTIYF. CDR3 nucleotides: TGTGCCTGGAGTGTACGGAGAGGGATAGCTGGAAACACCATATATTTT.

The V gene is TRBV28, the J gene TRBJ1-5; D not resolved. Germline values: CDR1 MDHEN, CDR2 SYDVKM. The CDR3 is 14 residues long. V was pared by 5 bases and J by 1 base, with 9 bases between. The CDR3 DNA reads as TGTGCCAGCAGTCGGAGACGGAGCAATCAGCCCCAGCATTTT. Protein product: CASSRRRSNQPQHF.

Only a few counts were recorded for this clone. This chain connects TRBV7-9 to TRBJ1-1, with unresolved D. This CDR3 region has 11 residues. Germline CDR1 reads SEHNR; CDR2 reads FQNEAQ (reference sequence). V was trimmed by 8 bases and J by 3 bases, leaving 7 bases between them. CDR3 bases: TGTGCCAGCTCTATATACACTGAAGCTTTCTTT. It translates to CASSIYTEAFF.

CDR3 in amino acids: CASSWDREEQYF. CDR3 sequence (DNA): TGTGCCAGCAGCTGGGACAGGGAAGAGCAGTACTTC. The gene calls are TRBV11-2 and TRBJ2-7, with TRBD1 matching over 9 bases. CDR3 length: 12 amino acids. J gave up 7 bases and V 4 bases, and 2 bases lay outside the gene matches. CDR1 and CDR2 (germline): SGHAT, FQNNGV.

Written as DNA, the CDR3 is TGTGCCAGCAGCGCCCCGGGGACTAGCTACCACGAGCAGTACTTC. Translating it yields CASSAPGTSYHEQYF. The chain links TRBV11-2 to TRBJ2-7; TRBD2 matches 9 bases. This CDR3 contains 15 residues. Germline CDR1 SGHAT, CDR2 FQNNGV. V trimming: 5 bases; J trimming: 5 bases; junction bases outside the gene matches: 10.

The V gene is TRBV18, the J gene TRBJ2-2, with a possible D match to TRBD2 (6 bases). CDR3 length: 13 amino acids. Germline V gives CDR1 KGHSH, CDR2 LQKENI. V lost 8 bases, J lost 5 bases, and 12 bases lay in between. Written as DNA, the CDR3 is TGTGCCAGCACGCCGCGGGGAACCGGGGAGCTGTTTTTT. Amino acid sequence: CASTPRGTGELFF.

The chain carries TRBV23-1 and TRBJ1-2; 9 bases match TRBD1. TRBV23-1 is labeled an ORF, and its function is uncertain. With 9 bases clipped from V and 2 bases from J, the junction kept 10 bases outside the gene matches. The CDR3 runs 15 residues. The CDR3, as DNA: TGCGCCAGACCCGGGACAGGGACGGGGAACTATGGCTACACCTTC. This gives the protein CARPGTGTGNYGYTF.

This clone was counted between two and nine times. This sequence joins TRBV6-5 and TRBJ2-4; 8 bases match TRBD1. The V gene's germline CDR1 is MNHEY and CDR2 SVGAGI. CDR3 length equals 15 residues. The junction had 10 bases not matched to a gene; V was cut back by 2 bases and J by 10 bases. The CDR3 reads CASSYGPEQGVIQYF. DNA for the CDR3: TGTGCCAGCAGTTACGGCCCCGAACAGGGGGTGATTCAGTACTTC.

This chain uses TRBV10-3 with TRBJ2-1; a possible D gene is TRBD1 (6 bases). V was trimmed by 8 bases and J by 5 bases, leaving 13 bases between them. The CDR3 is made up of 13 amino acids. Germline V gene data show CDR1 as ENHRY and CDR2 as SYGVKD. The CDR3 nucleotides read TGTGCCATCGGGGGCCAAAGTGACAATGAGCAGTTCTTC. As protein: CAIGGQSDNEQFF.

The chain couples TRBV11-3 to TRBJ2-7, with 12 bases that match TRBD2. Losses at the gene ends were 6 bases for V and 0 bases for J; bases not matched to a gene: 3. In germline, CDR1 is SGHNT, CDR2 YENEEA. This CDR3 comprises 15 residues. CDR3 sequence: CASSSTSGGSYEQYF. Here the CDR3 DNA reads TGTGCCAGCAGTTCGACTAGCGGGGGCTCCTACGAGCAGTACTTC.

This clone has a handful of counts. The rearrangement uses TRBV18 and TRBJ2-6; D possibly corresponds to TRBD1 (6 bases). Germline V gene lookup returns CDR1 KGHSH and CDR2 LQKENI. The CDR3 is 17 residues long. V was pared by 3 bases and J by 0 bases, with 12 bases between. The CDR3 DNA sequence: TGTGCCAGCTCACCGTCAGGACAGAACTCTGGGGCCAACGTCCTGACTTTC. It translates to CASSPSGQNSGANVLTF.

The sample holds a few counts of this clone. The chain employs TRBV7-9 and TRBJ2-2; D is unclear. With 5 bases removed from V and 4 bases from J, the gap between germline ends came to 20 bases. The CDR3 extends over 17 amino acids. CDR1 and CDR2 (germline): SEHNR, FQNEAQ (reference sequence). CDR3: CASSAVVRLPSTGELFF. The CDR3 nucleotides are TGTGCCAGCAGCGCTGTGGTCCGCCTGCCGAGCACCGGGGAGCTGTTTTTT.

This clone was seen a handful of times. The chain uses TRBV6-6 and TRBJ1-2, with D possibly matching TRBD1 (5 bases). The CDR3 is 14 amino acids. Trimming took 7 bases from V and 2 from J, leaving 14 bases between them. The germline V gene has CDR1 MNHNY and CDR2 SVGAGI (reference sequence). In DNA form, the CDR3 reads TGTGCCAGCACCATTAGGGGCAGAAACTATGGCTACACCTTC. Translating gives CASTIRGRNYGYTF.

V usage is TRBV7-8 and J usage is TRBJ2-1, with D tentatively TRBD2 (6 bases). The CDR3 has 15 residues. V lost 5 bases and J lost 5, with 16 bases in between. Germline loops: CDR1 SGHVS, CDR2 FQNEAQ. DNA for the CDR3: TGTGCCAGCAGCCTCCGGGACTCCAGTAACAATGAGCAGTTCTTC. Its translation: CASSLRDSSNNEQFF. The whole variable domain, filled in from reference TRBV7-8 and TRBJ2-1, reads GAGVSQSPRYKVAKRGQDVALRCDPISGHVSLFWYQQALGQGPEFLTYFQNEAQLDKSGLPSDRFFAERPEGSVSTLKIQRTQQEDSAVYLCASSLRDSSNNEQFFGPGTRLTVL.

About this clone: Other DNA variants within this sample encode the same CDR3. V usage is TRBV5-1 and J usage is TRBJ1-1, with a possible D match to TRBD1 (5 bases). The germline CDR1 and CDR2 sequences are SGHRS and YFSETQ. The CDR3 loop spans 13 amino acids. Trimming stripped 4 bases from V and 1 base from J, with 8 bases between. CDR3 protein: CASSPTGNTEAFF. The CDR3 region has the DNA TGCGCCAGCAGCCCAACAGGGAACACTGAAGCTTTCTTT.

The chain carries TRBV9 and TRBJ2-3; a weak D match, TRBD2 (7 bases). V shed 7 bases and J shed 2 bases, with 20 bases lying between them. This CDR3 is built from 16 residues. Germline V gene sequence: CDR1 SGDLS, CDR2 YYNGEE. CDR3 bases: TGTGCCAGCCGCGGGGGCGGGAGTACTTTCACAGATACGCAGTATTTT. Residues: CASRGGGSTFTDTQYF.

The table lists this clone with a few counts. The chain recombines TRBV5-1 with TRBJ2-1; no definite D call. The CDR3 is made up of 15 amino acids. Germline CDR1 reads SGHRS; CDR2 reads YFSETQ. Trimming left V 3 bases short and J 5 bases short, with 15 bases between. CDR3 sequence (DNA): TGCGCCAGCAGCTCCATGGTGGGCGCCCACAATGAGCAGTTCTTC. This sequence encodes CASSSMVGAHNEQFF.

The V and J genes are TRBV28 and TRBJ2-7, with 12 bases that match TRBD2. This CDR3 has 16 residues. Germline V gene data show CDR1 as MDHEN and CDR2 as SYDVKM. J lost 3 bases, V lost 2 bases, and 5 bases had no gene match. CDR3 loop: CASSLPSGGVYYEQYF. For the CDR3, the DNA is TGTGCCAGCAGTTTACCTAGCGGGGGGGTTTACTACGAGCAGTACTTC. Looking up the rest from reference TRBV28 and TRBJ2-7 gives the full variable domain: DVKVTQSSRYLVKRTGEKVFLECVQDMDHENMFWYRQDPGLGLRLIYFSYDVKMKEKGDIPEGYSVSREKKERFSLILESASTNQTSMYLCASSLPSGGVYYEQYFGPGTRLTVT.

In this sample, this clone turned up a few times. The chain recombines TRBV11-1 with TRBJ1-1; no clear D gene. Per the germline V gene, CDR1 is SGHAT and CDR2 is FQDESV (reference sequence). The CDR3 totals 13 residues. Trimming took off 6 bases at V and 1 base at J, with 9 bases between the two ends. CDR3 residues: CASRSTRNTEAFF. The CDR3, as DNA: TGTGCCAGCAGGTCGACACGGAACACTGAAGCTTTCTTT. Supplemented by reference TRBV11-1 and TRBJ1-1, the full variable domain reads EAEVAQSPRYKITEKSQAVAFWCDPISGHATLYWYRQILGQGPELLVQFQDESVVDDSQLPKDRFSAERLKGVDSTLKIQPAELGDSAMYLCASRSTRNTEAFFGQGTRLTVV.

This clone showed up just a few times. This CDR3 reads CSARNVGQKTEAFF. CDR3 nucleotide sequence: TGCAGCGCCCGAAATGTGGGACAGAAAACTGAAGCTTTCTTT. V is TRBV29-1 and J is TRBJ1-1; 7 nucleotides align to TRBD1. The germline gives CDR1 SQVTM, CDR2 ANQGSEA. With V trimmed by 7 bases and J by 5 bases, 13 bases remained unmatched. CDR3 size: 14 residues. Combining the CDR3 with reference TRBV29-1 and TRBJ1-1 gives the whole variable domain SAVISQKPSRDICQRGTSLTIQCQVDSQVTMMFWYRQQPGQSLTLIATANQGSEATYESGFVIDKFPISRPNLTFSTLTVSNMSPEDSSIYLCSARNVGQKTEAFFGQGTRLTVV.

This clone came up a few times. This rearrangement joins TRBV7-2 to TRBJ2-7, with TRBD2 identical over 9 bases. V shed 7 bases and J 1 base; nucleotides not matched to a gene: 5. Looked up from germline, CDR1 is SGHTA and CDR2 is FQGNSA. This CDR3 has 14 residues. The CDR3 DNA is TGTGCCAGCACTTGGACTAGCGAGTCCTACGAGCAGTACTTC. Protein sequence: CASTWTSESYEQYF. The full variable domain, completed using reference TRBV7-2 and TRBJ2-7, is GAGVSQSPSNKVTEKGKDVELRCDPISGHTALYWYRQSLGQGLEFLIYFQGNSAPDKSGLPSDRFSAERTGGSVSTLTIQRTQQEDSAVYLCASTWTSESYEQYFGPGTRLTVT.

Worth noting for this clone: The same CDR3 is also encoded by other DNA sequences in this sample. J is TRBJ1-1 and V is TRBV29-1; TRBD1 matches at 7 bases. Losses at the gene ends were 7 bases for V and 4 bases for J; bases not matched to a gene: 3. Germline CDR1 reads SQVTM; CDR2 reads ANQGSEA. The CDR3 is 11 residues long. The DNA of the CDR3 is TGCAGCGCAGGGGGAGGCACTGAAGCTTTCTTT. It specifies CSAGGGTEAFF.

The table lists this clone with a few counts. The gene calls are TRBV4-3 and TRBJ2-7, with a weak D call TRBD1 (6 bases). Trimming took off 0 bases at V and 7 bases at J, with 13 bases between the two ends. The CDR3 sequence is 14 residues long. CDR1 is LGHNA and CDR2 is YSLEER in the germline V gene. CDR3 sequence reads: CASSQDPSGVEQYF. CDR3 coding DNA: TGCGCCAGCAGCCAAGATCCCTCAGGGGTGGAGCAGTACTTC.

The table lists this clone with a few counts. The chain employs TRBV6-1 and TRBJ2-4; 8 bases are shared with TRBD2. Germline assignment: CDR1 MNHNS and CDR2 SASEGT. CDR3 length: 16 amino acids. J lost 3 bases, V lost 4 bases, and 8 bases had no gene match. The CDR3 protein is CASSGAAAGDKNIQYF. The CDR3 region has the DNA TGTGCCAGCAGTGGGGCGGCAGCGGGGGACAAAAACATTCAGTACTTC.